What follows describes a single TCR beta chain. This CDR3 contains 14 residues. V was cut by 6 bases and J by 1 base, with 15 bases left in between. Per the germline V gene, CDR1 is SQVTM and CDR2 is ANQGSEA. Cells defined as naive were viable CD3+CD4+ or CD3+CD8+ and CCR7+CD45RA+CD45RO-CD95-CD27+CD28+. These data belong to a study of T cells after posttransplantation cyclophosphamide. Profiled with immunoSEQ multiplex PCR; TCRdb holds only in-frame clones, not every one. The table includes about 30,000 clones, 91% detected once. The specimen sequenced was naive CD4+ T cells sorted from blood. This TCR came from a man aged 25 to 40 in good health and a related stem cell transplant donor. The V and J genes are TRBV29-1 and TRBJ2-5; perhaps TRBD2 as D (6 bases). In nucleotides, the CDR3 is TGCAGCGTGGGGATCACGGGACTCCAAGAGACCCAGTACTTC. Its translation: CSVGITGLQETQYF.